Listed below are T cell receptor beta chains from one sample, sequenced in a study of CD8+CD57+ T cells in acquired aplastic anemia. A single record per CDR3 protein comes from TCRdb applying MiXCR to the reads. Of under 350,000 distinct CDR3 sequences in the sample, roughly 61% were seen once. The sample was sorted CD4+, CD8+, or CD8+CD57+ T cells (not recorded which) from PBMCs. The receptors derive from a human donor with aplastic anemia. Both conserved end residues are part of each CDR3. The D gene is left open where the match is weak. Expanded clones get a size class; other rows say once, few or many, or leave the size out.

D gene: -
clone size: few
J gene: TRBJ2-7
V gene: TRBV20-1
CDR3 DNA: TGCAGTTCGAGATCAGGTCTTACTGGACAGCAGTACTTC
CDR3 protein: CSSRSGLTGQQYF

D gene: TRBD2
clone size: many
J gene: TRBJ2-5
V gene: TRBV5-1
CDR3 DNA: TGCGCCAGCAGCTTGGCGACTAGCGGCACTTACCAAGAGACCCAGTACTTC
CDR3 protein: CASSLATSGTYQETQYF

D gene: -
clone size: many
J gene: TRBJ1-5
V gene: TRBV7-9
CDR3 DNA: TGTGCCAGCAGCTTATCCCGGGCCCCGGGGCCCCAGCATTTT
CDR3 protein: CASSLSRAPGPQHF

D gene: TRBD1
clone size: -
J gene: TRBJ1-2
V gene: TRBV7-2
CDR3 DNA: TGTGCCAGCAGCTCCCCGGACAGGGGGCTACGTGGCTACACCTTC
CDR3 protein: CASSSPDRGLRGYTF

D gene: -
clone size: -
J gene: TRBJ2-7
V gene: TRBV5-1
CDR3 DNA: TGCGCCAGCAGCTTGGGGGCAGGGGCTCACGAGCAGTACTTC
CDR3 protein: CASSLGAGAHEQYF

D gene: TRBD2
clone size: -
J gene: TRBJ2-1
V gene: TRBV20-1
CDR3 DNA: TGCAGTGCCCCCCTTGCTAGCGGGACTAATGAGCAGTTCTTC
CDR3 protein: CSAPLASGTNEQFF

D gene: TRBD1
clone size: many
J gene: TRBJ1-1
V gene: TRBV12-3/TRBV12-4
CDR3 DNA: TGTGCCAGCAGTTCGACACAGGGGGCCACTGAAGCTTTCTTT
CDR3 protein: CASSSTQGATEAFF

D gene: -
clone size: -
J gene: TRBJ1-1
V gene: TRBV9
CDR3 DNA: TGTGCCAGCAGCTCCCGGACAGAGAACACTGAAGCTTTCTTT
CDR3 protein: CASSSRTENTEAFF

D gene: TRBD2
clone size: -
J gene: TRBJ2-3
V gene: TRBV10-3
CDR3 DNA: TGTGCCATGGCCGGGACTAGCGGATTGGGGGCAGATACGCAGTATTTT
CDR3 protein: CAMAGTSGLGADTQYF

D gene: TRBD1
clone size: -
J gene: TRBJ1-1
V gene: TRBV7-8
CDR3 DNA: TGTGCCAGCAGCTCCGAAGGGACAGGGGAGGGCACTGGAGCTTTCTTT
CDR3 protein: CASSSEGTGEGTGAFF

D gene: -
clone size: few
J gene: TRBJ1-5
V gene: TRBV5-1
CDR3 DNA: TGCGCCAGCAGCTTGGCATCGGCGGGAGGAACCTATCCTGGGGAGACCCAGCATTTT
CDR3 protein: CASSLASAGGTYPGETQHF

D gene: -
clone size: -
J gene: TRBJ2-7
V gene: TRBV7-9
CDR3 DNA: TGTGCTAGCAGCTCTCGACAGCATCACTACGAGCAGTACTTC
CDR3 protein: CASSSRQHHYEQYF

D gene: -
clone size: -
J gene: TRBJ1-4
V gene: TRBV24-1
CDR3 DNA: TGTGCCACCAGTGACCCCAATGAAAAACTGTTTTTT
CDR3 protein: CATSDPNEKLFF

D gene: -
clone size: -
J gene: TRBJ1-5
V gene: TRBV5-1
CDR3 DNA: TGCGCCAGCAGCCAAGAGGGGATTTTGGGGGATTGGGGCAATCAGCCCCAGCATTTT
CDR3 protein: CASSQEGILGDWGNQPQHF

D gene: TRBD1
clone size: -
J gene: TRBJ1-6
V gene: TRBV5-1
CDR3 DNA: TGCGCCAGCAGCTCTGGAGGGACAGCCGTTTACTTT
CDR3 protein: CASSSGGTAVYF

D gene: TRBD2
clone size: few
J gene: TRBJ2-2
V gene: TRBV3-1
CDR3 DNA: TGTGCCAGCAGCTCAGCCGGGACTAGTCTCGGGGAGCTGTTTTTT
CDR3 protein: CASSSAGTSLGELFF

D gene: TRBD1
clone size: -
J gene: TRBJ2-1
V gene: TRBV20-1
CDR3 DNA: TGCAGTGCTAGGGACAGGGATTCCTACAATGAGCAGTTCTTC
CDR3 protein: CSARDRDSYNEQFF

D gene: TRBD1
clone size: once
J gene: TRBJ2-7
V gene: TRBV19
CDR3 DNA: TGTGCTAGACCCCGGGACAGGGTGACCTACGAGCAGTACTTC
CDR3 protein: CARPRDRVTYEQYF

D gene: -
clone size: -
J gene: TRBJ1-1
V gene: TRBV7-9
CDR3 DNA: TGTGCCAGCAGCTTGCTCGTTAGGCCTGAAGCTTTCTTT
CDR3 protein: CASSLLVRPEAFF

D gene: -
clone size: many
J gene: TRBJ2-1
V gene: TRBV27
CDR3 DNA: TGTGCCAGCTCGCGGAGCTCCTACAATGAGCAGTTCTTC
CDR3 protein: CASSRSSYNEQFF